This T cell receptor (beta chain) comes out of a study of a mutant IDH1 vaccine in newly diagnosed glioma. As for the study in general: Most patients had radiochemotherapy with temozolomide before enrollment; others had one alone. The study's findings and limits: Across multiple MHC alleles, around 93% of patients had vaccine-induced responses. Pseudoprogression apparently lacked any relation to changes in top peripheral T cell clonotypes.

This clone has a single count. Its antigen is still unknown. The time point: week 23, last vaccination. The study gave 300 ug of mutant IDH1 20-mer peptide per vaccine dose, with topical imiquimod. Each astrocytoma in the donors was new, WHO grade 3 or 4, IDH1-mutant and ATRX-lost. This CDR3 region has 16 residues. The V end lost 0 bases, the J end lost 7 bases, and 18 bases lay between the germline ends. Germline loops: CDR1 MNHNS, CDR2 SASEGT. Sequenced by immunoSEQ multiplex PCR; TCRdb stores in-frame clones only, minus some. The sample has some 30,000 clones; roughly 90% are singletons. Sequenced material: PBMCs, taken from a glioma patient whose treatment included an IDH1 peptide vaccine. The sequence derives from a man aged 40-49 years with glioma. V usage is TRBV6-1 and J usage is TRBJ2-5; D is perhaps TRBD1 or TRBD2 (5 bases each). DNA of the CDR3: TGTGCCAGCAGTGAAGCGCTAGACTCGTGGGACGCGACCCAGTACTTC. This encodes CASSEALDSWDATQYF.